These 31 T cell receptor beta chains were all obtained from the same sample, sequenced in a study of T-cell reconstitution after alpha-beta-depleted transplantation in children. The TCRbeta library was prepared with unique molecular identifiers. TCRdb reanalysed the PCR reads using MiXCR and keeps one entry per CDR3 protein. The sample has 150,000 to 250,000 distinct CDR3 sequences, about 6% seen once. This specimen was PBMCs, taken before TCRalphabeta/CD19-depleted stem cell transplant. These receptor sequences come from a girl less than two years old with combined immunodeficiency, due to receive a stem cell transplant.

The table lists this clonotype with many counts. This chain uses TRBV28 with TRBJ2-1, with 14 bases identical to TRBD2. The CDR3 is 14 amino acids. The J segment lost 8 bases and the V segment lost 7 bases, leaving 4 bases of the junction unmatched. Germline values: CDR1 MDHEN, CDR2 SYDVKM. CDR3 protein: CASTLGLAGDEQFF. CDR3 coding DNA: TGTGCCAGCACTCTGGGACTAGCGGGAGATGAGCAGTTCTTC.

This clonotype was seen more than once but under ten times. The chain carries TRBV5-1 and TRBJ2-7; no clear D gene. Trimming stripped 4 bases from V and 8 bases from J, with 19 bases between. This CDR3 is built from 14 residues. Per the germline V gene, CDR1 is SGHRS and CDR2 is YFSETQ. The CDR3 nucleotides read TGCGCCAGCAGCCCCCTCCCCGGAGAGATCCAGCAGTACTTC. Protein sequence: CASSPLPGEIQQYF.

This clonotype was picked up many times. J is TRBJ2-7 and V is TRBV12-3 or TRBV12-4; a possible D gene is TRBD1 (6 bases). The V gene lost 8 bases and the J gene lost 2 bases, with 13 bases spanning the gap. The CDR3 runs 13 residues. The DNA of the CDR3 is TGTGCCAGCGGGTCACAGGGACCCTACGAGCAGTACTTC. This encodes CASGSQGPYEQYF.

This clonotype was observed at least ten times. The gene calls are TRBV29-1 and TRBJ2-5; D may correspond to TRBD1 or TRBD2 (5 bases each). The CDR3 is made up of 15 amino acids. Per germline, CDR1 SQVTM and CDR2 ANQGSEA. The germline V and J ends were trimmed by 6 bases and 1 base, with 18 bases remaining between them. The CDR3 DNA is TGCAGCGTCGCGAAAGAAATGGGGACCCAAGAGACCCAGTACTTC. The encoded protein is CSVAKEMGTQETQYF.

This clonotype was observed at least ten times. The chain joins TRBV3-1 to TRBJ2-4; TRBD2 matches 11 bases. The CDR3 has 19 residues. Germline trimming cut 4 bases from V and 1 base from J; bases unmatched to any gene: 12. The germline CDR1 and CDR2 sequences are LGHDT and YNNKEL (reference sequence). The CDR3 nucleotides are TGTGCCAGCAGCCCAAGGCTAGCGGGAGGATCGCCGGCCAAAAACATTCAGTACTTC. This codes for CASSPRLAGGSPAKNIQYF.

The chain combines TRBV20-1 with TRBJ2-1; 12 bases agree with TRBD2. Germline V CDR1 and CDR2: DFQATT, SNEGSKA (reference sequence). V shed 3 bases, J shed 0 bases, and the junction held 6 bases outside the gene matches. There are 17 residues in the CDR3. CDR3 coding DNA: TGCAGTGCTAGGGGACTAGCGGGCGATAGCTCCTACAATGAGCAGTTCTTC. Translated, it gives CSARGLAGDSSYNEQFF.

The V call is TRBV6-1, the J call TRBJ2-5; 7 bases map to TRBD1. CDR3 size: 15 residues. Looked up from germline, CDR1 is MNHNS and CDR2 is SASEGT. Trimming took 7 bases from V and 7 from J; bases not matched to a gene: 15. CDR3 sequence reads: CASTLDRVGAGTQYF. As DNA, the CDR3 is TGTGCCAGCACCCTCGACAGGGTTGGGGCGGGGACCCAGTACTTC.

The J gene is TRBJ2-6, the V gene TRBV7-3; tentative D call: TRBD1 (7 bases). V was clipped by 2 bases and J by 4 bases, with 15 bases between them. The germline V gene has CDR1 SGHTA and CDR2 FQGTGA. The CDR3 spans 17 residues. CDR3 residues: CASSLYAGGGGANVLTF. The CDR3 DNA follows: TGTGCCAGCAGCTTATACGCAGGGGGAGGCGGGGCCAACGTCCTGACTTTC.

V is TRBV7-8 and J is TRBJ2-5; tentatively, D is TRBD1 or TRBD2 (5 bases each). Germline loops: CDR1 SGHVS, CDR2 FQNEAQ. The V end lost 6 bases, the J end lost 5 bases, and 19 bases lay between the germline ends. CDR3 length equals 15 residues. Here the CDR3 DNA reads TGTGCCAGCAGACCCCTTCAGGGTGGGGGTGAGACCCAGTACTTC. Translated: CASRPLQGGGETQYF.

This clonotype was seen many times. The genes are TRBV7-2 and TRBJ2-1; tentatively, D is TRBD2 (6 bases). The CDR3 extends over 15 amino acids. V lost 5 bases and J lost 2, with 13 bases in between. The germline gives CDR1 SGHTA, CDR2 FQGNSA. The DNA for the CDR3 is TGTGCCAGCAGCGACGCCCCGGGGGCCTACAATGAGCAGTTCTTC. As protein: CASSDAPGAYNEQFF.

This clonotype was detected a few times. V is TRBV5-1 and J is TRBJ1-2, with 7 positions matching TRBD1. This CDR3 region has 15 residues. V dropped 2 bases and J dropped 2; count of bases not matched to a gene: 6. Germline V gives CDR1 SGHRS, CDR2 YFSETQ. The CDR3 nucleotides are TGCGCCAGCAGCTTATTGACAGGGACCAACTATGGCTACACCTTC. It codes for CASSLLTGTNYGYTF.

This clonotype was counted ten times or more. The chain couples TRBV29-1 to TRBJ2-3; D uncertain. Germline V gene lookup returns CDR1 SQVTM and CDR2 ANQGSEA. The CDR3 runs 16 residues. Trimming took off 1 base at V and 2 bases at J, with 16 bases between the two ends. The CDR3 coding sequence is TGCAGCGTTGAAGCAACCCTAGTTCGGCCCACAGATACGCAGTATTTT. Protein product: CSVEATLVRPTDTQYF.

This clonotype was recorded at least ten times. J is TRBJ2-7 and V is TRBV4-2; D ambiguous. CDR1 is LGHNA and CDR2 is YNFKEQ in the germline V gene. The CDR3 runs to 15 residues. Trimming pared 0 bases from V and 0 bases from J, leaving 9 bases between. The CDR3 is CASSQEYRSSYEQYF. The CDR3 region has the DNA TGTGCCAGCAGCCAAGAGTACAGATCCTCCTACGAGCAGTACTTC.

This clonotype was counted at least ten times. J is TRBJ2-1 and V is TRBV7-2; D not resolved. Germline CDR1 reads SGHTA; CDR2 reads FQGNSA. Trimming removed 1 base at V and 2 bases at J, with 9 bases between. The CDR3 has 15 amino acids. Here the CDR3 reads CASSLVETPYNEQFF. In DNA form, the CDR3 reads TGTGCCAGCAGCTTAGTGGAGACCCCCTACAATGAGCAGTTCTTC.

There are many counts of this clonotype. The rearrangement uses TRBV20-1 and TRBJ2-2, with 7 positions matching TRBD1. V trimming: 3 bases; J trimming: 6 bases; junction bases outside the gene matches: 4. The germline gives CDR1 DFQATT, CDR2 SNEGSKA (reference sequence). The length of the CDR3 is 13 residues. The CDR3, as DNA: TGCAGTGCTAGGGGCAGGGGGTCCGGGGAGCTGTTTTTT. Translated, it gives CSARGRGSGELFF.

The rearrangement links TRBV5-5 to TRBJ1-6, with D possibly TRBD1 on 5 matching bases. CDR3 size: 15 residues. The V end was cut by 6 bases, the J end by 9 bases, with 19 bases between. CDR1 is SGHKS and CDR2 is YYEKEE in the germline V gene (reference sequence). The CDR3 DNA is TGTGCCAGCACCTGGGGCCCCAATTCGGGTTCACCCCTCCACTTT. Translation gives CASTWGPNSGSPLHF.

In its sample, this clonotype was seen many times. This rearrangement joins TRBV7-2 to TRBJ1-2, with D possibly being TRBD1 (6 bases). Germline V gene data show CDR1 as SGHTA and CDR2 as FQGNSA. V was shortened by 1 base and J by 4 bases, with 10 bases between the two germline ends. The CDR3 length is 14 residues. The CDR3 reads CASSLVGQIYGYTF. CDR3 DNA: TGTGCCAGCAGCTTAGTCGGACAGATCTATGGCTACACCTTC.

This clonotype has just a few counts. The rearrangement uses TRBV7-2 and TRBJ2-7; the D gene could be TRBD1 or TRBD2 (6 bases each). The CDR3 has 14 residues. Germline V CDR1 and CDR2: SGHTA, FQGNSA. V was clipped by 1 base and J by 9 bases, with 16 bases between them. CDR3 nucleotide sequence: TGTGCCAGCAGCTTAGGAGCGAGAGAGGGGGGGCAGTACTTC. This codes for CASSLGAREGGQYF.

This clonotype was counted ten times or more. V usage is TRBV5-1 and J usage is TRBJ2-1, with 8 bases that match TRBD2. The CDR3 extends over 15 amino acids. Looked up from germline, CDR1 is SGHRS and CDR2 is YFSETQ. V was pared by 4 bases and J by 5 bases, with 8 bases of the junction left unmatched. The CDR3 DNA follows: TGCGCCAGCAGCATGGGACTAGGATACGACAATGAGCAGTTCTTC. Its protein is CASSMGLGYDNEQFF.

This clonotype was counted many times. The V call is TRBV24-1, the J call TRBJ2-7; possibly TRBD1 for D (6 bases). V lost 2 bases, J lost 7 bases, and 20 bases lay in between. The CDR3 loop spans 16 amino acids. CDR1 and CDR2 from the germline V gene are KGHDR and SFDVKD. The CDR3 reads CATSDSAGTRRGEQYF. Written as DNA, the CDR3 is TGTGCCACCAGTGATTCGGCCGGGACACGACGGGGAGAGCAGTACTTC.

This clonotype was picked up many times. The chain uses TRBV12-3 or TRBV12-4 and TRBJ2-1; possibly TRBD2 for D (5 bases). The CDR3 sequence is 15 residues long. V was trimmed by 6 bases and J by 0 bases, leaving 12 bases between them. CDR3 nucleotides: TGTGCCAGCAGCCGCCGGAGCGGCTCCTACAATGAGCAGTTCTTC. Protein product: CASSRRSGSYNEQFF.

This clonotype was counted ten times or more. The chain is built from TRBV24-1 and TRBJ2-7; TRBD1 aligns across 8 bases. Germline CDR1 reads KGHDR; CDR2 reads SFDVKD. The length of the CDR3 is 16 residues. J was trimmed by 3 bases and V by 3 bases; bases with no gene match: 9. CDR3 DNA: TGTGCCACCAGTGATGGGGACAGGCAGGGATTCTACGAGCAGTACTTC. Protein: CATSDGDRQGFYEQYF.

The chain uses TRBV6-2 or TRBV6-3 and TRBJ2-1; tentatively, D is TRBD2 (5 bases). The V gene's germline CDR1 is MNHEY and CDR2 SVGEGT. The germline V and J ends were trimmed by 6 bases and 2 bases, with 14 bases remaining between them. CDR3 size: 15 residues. DNA of the CDR3: TGTGCCAGCAGCGACGAGGGAGATGCCTACAATGAGCAGTTCTTC. Protein: CASSDEGDAYNEQFF.

In its sample, this clonotype was seen many times. V gene TRBV4-1 combines with J gene TRBJ2-7; D is unclear. The CDR3 covers 16 residues. The V gene's germline CDR1 is MGHRA and CDR2 YSYEKL. Deletions cut 1 base from V and 4 bases from J, with 17 bases between. CDR3 region: CASSQGPRNGFYEQYF. The CDR3 bases are TGCGCCAGCAGCCAAGGACCTAGAAACGGGTTTTACGAGCAGTACTTC.

Many counts were recorded for this clonotype. The CDR3 region has the DNA TGCGCCAGCAGCTTGTTGCCGGACACCATGAACACTGAAGCTTTCTTT. It translates to CASSLLPDTMNTEAFF. J is TRBJ1-1 and V is TRBV5-1, with a possible D match to TRBD1 (5 bases). V lost 1 base, J lost 0 bases, and 13 bases lay in between. Germline V gene lookup returns CDR1 SGHRS and CDR2 YFSETQ. The CDR3 loop spans 16 amino acids. The full variable domain, in which reference TRBV5-1 and TRBJ1-1 provide the parts outside the CDR3, is KAGVTQTPRYLIKTRGQQVTLSCSPISGHRSVSWYQQTPGQGLQFLFEYFSETQRNKGNFPGRFSGRQFSNSRSEMNVSTLELGDSALYLCASSLLPDTMNTEAFFGQGTRLTVV.

This clonotype appeared many times. The chain joins TRBV27 to TRBJ2-1, with 9 bases that match TRBD2. From germline, CDR1 is MNHEY and CDR2 SMNVEV (reference sequence). This CDR3 is 16 amino acids long. With 7 bases clipped from V and 1 base from J, the junction kept 8 bases outside the gene matches. CDR3 nucleotides: TGTGCCAGCACGGGGACTAGCCGAAATTCCTACAATGAGCAGTTCTTC. Translation gives CASTGTSRNSYNEQFF.

In this sample, this clonotype turned up many times. J is TRBJ2-1 and V is TRBV29-1, with 11 bases aligning to TRBD2. V was pared by 7 bases and J by 7 bases, with 6 bases of the junction left unmatched. The CDR3 covers 13 residues. Germline CDR1 and CDR2: SQVTM and ANQGSEA. This CDR3 is CSDGTSGWNEQFF. The CDR3 coding sequence is TGCAGCGATGGGACTAGCGGTTGGAATGAGCAGTTCTTC.

There are many counts of this clonotype. This chain joins TRBV20-1 and TRBJ2-1, with a tentative D call TRBD2 (6 bases). V lost 0 bases and J 1 base, leaving 10 bases between the germline ends. This CDR3 is 15 amino acids long. Per the germline V gene, CDR1 is DFQATT and CDR2 is SNEGSKA (reference sequence). The CDR3 sequence is CSARDVAGSYNEQFF. CDR3 coding DNA: TGCAGTGCTAGAGATGTCGCGGGGTCCTACAATGAGCAGTTCTTC.

Turning to this clonotype: A much bigger clone sits one base away, suggesting this may be a read error. Given the absence of the conserved phenylalanine or tryptophan at the CDR3 end, a read error is likely. V gene TRBV6-2 or TRBV6-3 combines with J gene TRBJ1-1; 7 bases align to TRBD1. V shed 6 bases, J shed 1 base, and the junction held 5 bases outside the gene matches. The CDR3 covers 14 residues. Germline CDR1 is MNHEY and CDR2 is SVGEGT. This CDR3 reads CASSSRGANTEAFS. Written as DNA, the CDR3 is TGTGCCAGCAGCTCCAGGGGGGCGAACACTGAAGCTTTCTCT.

Many counts were recorded for this clonotype. The chain employs TRBV9 and TRBJ2-7, with 11 bases that match TRBD1. Trimming removed 3 bases from V and 6 bases from J; junction bases left unmatched: 8. The germline V gene has CDR1 SGDLS and CDR2 YYNGEE. The CDR3 is made up of 15 amino acids. CDR3 residues: CASSAPGQGDREQYF. The CDR3 DNA is TGTGCCAGCAGCGCTCCGGGACAGGGGGATCGCGAGCAGTACTTC.

This clonotype appeared many times. The chain recombines TRBV3-1 with TRBJ2-3; 10 bases are shared with TRBD2. Germline V lookup: CDR1 LGHDT, CDR2 YNNKEL (reference sequence). The J segment lost 2 bases and the V segment lost 1 base, leaving 3 bases of the junction unmatched. This CDR3 has 16 residues. The CDR3 sequence is CASSQVLAGITDTQYF. The CDR3 DNA reads TGTGCCAGCAGCCAAGTACTAGCGGGGATCACAGATACGCAGTATTTT.